A single sample gave rise to the 14 T cell receptor beta chains below, sequenced in a study of Graves' ophthalmopathy and Graves' hyperthyroidism. RNA transcripts yielded amplified TCR beta CDR3 regions. The library came from an HTBI-primed first-round RT-PCR and a second-round multiplex PCR. TCRdb reprocessed the multiplex PCR reads via MiXCR and lists one record per CDR3 protein. The data show over a million distinct CDR3 sequences, with about two fifths seen just once and around 10% held by the top ten. The sample taken for sequencing was peripheral blood or thyroid tissue (not recorded which). The origin of the receptors is an adult man with Graves' hyperthyroidism.

The chain couples TRBV29-1 to TRBJ2-7; perhaps D is TRBD1 or TRBD2 (6 bases each). The CDR3 runs to 13 residues. V was clipped by 6 bases and J by 5 bases, with 17 bases between them. Germline V gives CDR1 SQVTM, CDR2 ANQGSEA. CDR3 region: CSVAGRQVHEQYF. CDR3 in DNA: TGCAGCGTAGCCGGGAGACAGGTACACGAGCAGTACTTC.

This clonotype has more than one count but fewer than ten. V usage is TRBV6-5 and J usage is TRBJ1-2, with D tentatively TRBD1 (5 bases). The ends were cut back, 6 bases at V and 4 bases at J, with 18 bases in the middle. The CDR3 runs to 15 residues. Germline CDR1 MNHEY, CDR2 SVGAGI. The CDR3 region is CASSLLRGNSYGYTF. DNA of the CDR3: TGTGCCAGCAGCCTCCTTCGGGGGAATTCCTATGGCTACACCTTC.

V and J are TRBV2 and TRBJ2-7; the match to TRBD2 covers 8 bases. V lost 3 bases to trimming and J lost 3 bases; unmatched junction nucleotides: 7. CDR1 and CDR2 from the germline V gene are SNHLY and FYNNEI. The CDR3 sequence is 15 residues long. CDR3 nucleotide sequence: TGTGCCAGCAGTGATAGGGCTAGCGGGTTCTACGAGCAGTACTTC. Amino acid sequence: CASSDRASGFYEQYF.

Ten or more counts support this clonotype. This chain uses TRBV19 with TRBJ2-7, with D unresolved. The CDR3 totals 13 residues. The V end was cut by 3 bases, the J end by 0 bases, with 6 bases between. The V gene's germline CDR1 is LNHDA and CDR2 SQIVND (reference sequence). CDR3 DNA: TGTGCCAGTAGTATTCAGGTCTCCTACGAGCAGTACTTC. The encoded protein is CASSIQVSYEQYF.

This clonotype was observed at least ten times. This chain connects TRBV19 to TRBJ1-5; the D gene is possibly TRBD1 (5 bases). Trimming removed 10 bases at V and 6 bases at J, with 13 bases between. The CDR3 totals 12 residues. Looked up from germline, CDR1 is LNHDA and CDR2 is SQIVND (reference sequence). The CDR3 is CATADKFQPQHF. The CDR3 nucleotides are TGTGCCACCGCGGACAAATTTCAGCCCCAGCATTTT.

The genes are TRBV5-1 and TRBJ1-5; TRBD1 matches 7 bases. Trimming removed 4 bases from V and 3 bases from J; junction bases left unmatched: 7. CDR1 and CDR2 from the germline V gene are SGHRS and YFSETQ. CDR3 size: 15 residues. CDR3 coding DNA: TGCGCCAGCAGCCTACTCGACAGGGACAATCAGCCCCAGCATTTT. Residues: CASSLLDRDNQPQHF.

This clonotype was observed many times. J is TRBJ2-7 and V is TRBV2, with a tentative D call TRBD1 (6 bases). The germline gives CDR1 SNHLY, CDR2 FYNNEI. This CDR3 comprises 14 residues. V gave up 6 bases and J gave up 0 bases, with 12 bases separating them. In nucleotides, the CDR3 is TGTGCCAGCAGCTGGACAGCTCACTCCTACGAGCAGTACTTC. Amino acid sequence: CASSWTAHSYEQYF.

The V call is TRBV5-1, the J call TRBJ2-7, with TRBD2 identical over 7 bases. The V and J ends lost 4 bases and 7 bases, in that order; junction bases with no gene match: 11. CDR3 length equals 14 residues. Germline V gene lookup returns CDR1 SGHRS and CDR2 YFSETQ. The chain's CDR3 is CASSTGLNHNEQYF. CDR3 nucleotides: TGCGCCAGCAGCACGGGACTAAACCACAATGAGCAGTACTTC. The full variable domain, completed using reference TRBV5-1 and TRBJ2-7, is KAGVTQTPRYLIKTRGQQVTLSCSPISGHRSVSWYQQTPGQGLQFLFEYFSETQRNKGNFPGRFSGRQFSNSRSEMNVSTLELGDSALYLCASSTGLNHNEQYFGPGTRLTVT.

The chain joins TRBV4-1 to TRBJ1-3; D is possibly TRBD1 (5 bases). The CDR3 loop spans 15 amino acids. V was clipped by 1 base and J by 8 bases, with 15 bases between them. Germline loops: CDR1 MGHRA, CDR2 YSYEKL. DNA for the CDR3: TGCGCCAGCAGCCAAGGGGGGTGGGTTGTGGACACCATATATTTT. It yields the protein CASSQGGWVVDTIYF.

The gene calls are TRBV5-6 and TRBJ2-7; weak D call: TRBD2 (7 bases). V shed 4 bases and J shed 3 bases, with 17 bases lying between them. The CDR3 consists of 15 residues. Germline CDR1 reads SGHDT; CDR2 reads YYEEEE. The CDR3 DNA reads as TGTGCCAGCAGCCCCCCGTTAGGGGGGGGCTACGAGCAGTACTTC. Residues: CASSPPLGGGYEQYF. Using reference TRBV5-6 and TRBJ2-7 for the parts outside the CDR3, the full variable domain is DAGVTQSPTHLIKTRGQQVTLRCSPKSGHDTVSWYQQALGQGPQFIFQYYEEEERQRGNFPDRFSGHQFPNYSSELNVNALLLGDSALYLCASSPPLGGGYEQYFGPGTRLTVT.

The chain recombines TRBV29-1 with TRBJ2-6; D may match TRBD1 or TRBD2 (5 bases each). The CDR3 spans 13 residues. Trimming shortened V by 6 bases and J by 11 bases, and 17 bases separated the two germline ends. CDR1 and CDR2 (germline): SQVTM, ANQGSEA. The CDR3 DNA reads as TGCAGCGTACCCGGGACGATTGCCTACGTCCTGACTTTC. Translating it yields CSVPGTIAYVLTF.

This clonotype has just one count. The chain recombines TRBV12-3 or TRBV12-4 with TRBJ1-2, with 7 bases matching TRBD1. The CDR3 extends over 14 amino acids. Losses at the gene ends were 7 bases for V and 4 bases for J; bases not matched to a gene: 9. CDR3 nucleotides: TGTGCCAGCAACCATCGGGACAGCGTCTATGGCTACACCTTC. Its translation: CASNHRDSVYGYTF.

There are a few counts of this clonotype. The V gene is TRBV3-1, the J gene TRBJ1-2; D is unresolved. The V end lost 0 bases, the J end lost 1 base, and 6 bases lay between the germline ends. This CDR3 has 14 residues. The germline V gene has CDR1 LGHDT and CDR2 YNNKEL (reference sequence). Written as DNA, the CDR3 is TGTGCCAGCAGCCAAGATTTGATTAACTATGGCTACACCTTC. Encoded protein: CASSQDLINYGYTF.

This clonotype was seen at least ten times. The rearrangement joins TRBV5-8 to TRBJ1-1; D perhaps matches TRBD1 (6 bases). The CDR3 has 14 residues. Trimming shortened V by 3 bases and J by 4 bases, and 13 bases separated the two germline ends. The germline V gene encodes CDR1 SGHTS and CDR2 YDEGEE. The CDR3 nucleotides are TGTGCCAGCAGCTCGTCGGGACACCTCACTGAAGCTTTCTTT. Its translation is CASSSSGHLTEAFF.